These T cell receptor beta chains were read from a single sample in a study of T-cell reconstitution after alpha-beta-depleted transplantation in children. One entry per CDR3 protein results from TCRdb running MiXCR on the PCR reads. The data contain approximately 97,000 distinct CDR3 sequences, roughly 7.1% of them seen just once; the ten biggest clones take up roughly 17%. This material consisted of PBMCs, taken before TCRalphabeta/CD19-depleted stem cell transplant. All receptors come from a boy aged 2 to 9 with acute lymphoblastic leukemia, due to receive a stem cell transplant. Each CDR3 is given with its conserved first and last residue. Each record gives: D gene, clone size, J gene, V gene, CDR3 DNA, CDR3 protein. The D gene is left open where the match is weak. Expanded clones are given a class, and other clones once, few, many or no size at all.

>NA|few|TRBJ2-7|TRBV4-1
TGCGCCAGCAGCTATGGACGATCGGGACACAAATCCTACGAGCAGTACTTC
CASSYGRSGHKSYEQYF
>NA|NA|TRBJ1-2|TRBV12-3/TRBV12-4
TGTGCCAGCAGTCATCAGACATACGCAAACTATGGCTACACCTTC
CASSHQTYANYGYTF
>NA|NA|TRBJ1-6|TRBV12-3/TRBV12-4
TGTGCCAGCAGCGACGGTGGAGGGAGAATTTCACCCCTCCACTTT
CASSDGGGRISPLHF
>TRBD1|many|TRBJ2-7|TRBV29-1
TGCAGCGTCCCGGGACAGGGAAGCTACGAGCAGTACTTC
CSVPGQGSYEQYF
>NA|NA|TRBJ2-7|TRBV7-6
TGTGCCAGCAGCTTAGCGAGTTCGGCCTACTCCTACGAGCAGTACTTC
CASSLASSAYSYEQYF
>NA|NA|TRBJ2-7|TRBV6-5
TGTGCCAGCAGTTTCTCCAATTCCTACGAGCAGTACTTC
CASSFSNSYEQYF
>NA|NA|TRBJ1-2|TRBV19
TGTGCCAGTAGAATCGACGGAAACTATGGCTACACCTTC
CASRIDGNYGYTF
>NA|many|TRBJ1-3|TRBV6-5
TGTGCCACCAAGCCTCCAGGGAGCTCTGGAAACACCATATATTTT
CATKPPGSSGNTIYF
>NA|many|TRBJ2-4|TRBV6-2/TRBV6-3
TGTGCCAGCAGACCGACGGTAGCCAAAAACATTCAGTACTTC
CASRPTVAKNIQYF
>TRBD2|few|TRBJ2-1|TRBV4-3
TGCGCCAGCAGCCAACCGGGACTAGCGGGCTACAATGAGCAGTTCTTC
CASSQPGLAGYNEQFF
>NA|few|TRBJ1-5|TRBV7-9
TGTGCCAGCAGCCGAGAGGTTCAGCCCCAGCATTTT
CASSREVQPQHF
>TRBD2|NA|TRBJ2-3|TRBV27
TGTGGGGCCAGTTATCGGGGGTCTGGCGGGGGGGCCCCAGATACGCAGTATTTT
CGASYRGSGGGAPDTQYF
>NA|many|TRBJ2-7|TRBV7-9
TGTGCCAGCAGCGCACAGACCTCCTACGAGCAGTACTTC
CASSAQTSYEQYF
>NA|few|TRBJ2-7|TRBV27
TGTGCCAGCAGCTCACTCCAGGGGATTCGCGAGCAGTACTTC
CASSSLQGIREQYF
>NA|many|TRBJ2-3|TRBV20-1
TGCAGTGCCCGGGGGCCTAGTGGGGGGGGAGATACGCAGTATTTT
CSARGPSGGGDTQYF
>NA|many|TRBJ2-3|TRBV27
TGTGCCAGCAGTTTCTTCCAGGGAACAGATACGCAGTATTTT
CASSFFQGTDTQYF
>NA|many|TRBJ1-5|TRBV11-2
TGTGCCAGCAGCCCCGAGGCCGCAGGGGTGCGGCAGCCCCAGCATTTT
CASSPEAAGVRQPQHF
>TRBD2|NA|TRBJ2-1|TRBV7-9
TGTGCCAGCCTTGAGACGGGGGGTCGAAATGAGCAGTTCTTC
CASLETGGRNEQFF
>NA|many|TRBJ1-1|TRBV7-9
TGTGCCAGCAGCTTAGACCCCGCGCGTATGAACACTGAAGCTTTCTTT
CASSLDPARMNTEAFF
>TRBD2|NA|TRBJ2-7|TRBV20-1
TGCAGTGCTAGAGATTTAGCGGGGGGTTACGAGCAGTACTTC
CSARDLAGGYEQYF
>NA|NA|TRBJ2-1|TRBV4-1
NA
CASSPLTFGGKFF
>TRBD2|few|TRBJ2-1|TRBV20-1
TGCAGTGCTAGTTCCGCGGGGGGATTCGATGAGCAGTTCTTC
CSASSAGGFDEQFF
>NA|many|TRBJ2-7|TRBV10-3
TGTGCCATCAGTGAGGGGACAAGAGCCTACGAGCAGTACTTC
CAISEGTRAYEQYF
>TRBD2|many|TRBJ2-1|TRBV20-1
TGCAGTGCTAGACTCGGACTAGACCCGTCCTATCGACAGTTCTTC
CSARLGLDPSYRQFF
>NA|NA|TRBJ2-1|TRBV12-3/TRBV12-4
TGTGCCAGCAGTTTCGCTCCGCGGGATTACAATGAGCAGTTCTTC
CASSFAPRDYNEQFF
>NA|NA|TRBJ2-3|TRBV4-3
TGCGCCAGCAGCCAAGATCCGGTCGGGGTCACAGCCACAGATACGCAGTATTTT
CASSQDPVGVTATDTQYF
>TRBD2|NA|TRBJ2-7|TRBV20-1
TGCAGTGCGCCCCCTACTAGCGGGGGGTTCTCCTCCTACGAGCAGTACTTC
CSAPPTSGGFSSYEQYF
>NA|NA|TRBJ2-4|TRBV19
TGTGCCAGTGCCGAAGGGGAAACCAAAAACATTCAGTACTTC
CASAEGETKNIQYF
>NA|many|TRBJ2-2|TRBV7-3
TGTGCCAGCAGCTTAGATAGCCCCGGGGAGCTGTTTTTT
CASSLDSPGELFF
>TRBD1|NA|TRBJ1-2|TRBV7-2
TGTGCCAGCAGCCCCATCGCCGGGACAGGGGTTGGCTACACCTTC
CASSPIAGTGVGYTF
>NA|medium-sized|TRBJ2-3|TRBV5-1
TGCGCCAGCTTCCTCCGAGACGGAGCATCGGATACGCAGTATTTT
CASFLRDGASDTQYF